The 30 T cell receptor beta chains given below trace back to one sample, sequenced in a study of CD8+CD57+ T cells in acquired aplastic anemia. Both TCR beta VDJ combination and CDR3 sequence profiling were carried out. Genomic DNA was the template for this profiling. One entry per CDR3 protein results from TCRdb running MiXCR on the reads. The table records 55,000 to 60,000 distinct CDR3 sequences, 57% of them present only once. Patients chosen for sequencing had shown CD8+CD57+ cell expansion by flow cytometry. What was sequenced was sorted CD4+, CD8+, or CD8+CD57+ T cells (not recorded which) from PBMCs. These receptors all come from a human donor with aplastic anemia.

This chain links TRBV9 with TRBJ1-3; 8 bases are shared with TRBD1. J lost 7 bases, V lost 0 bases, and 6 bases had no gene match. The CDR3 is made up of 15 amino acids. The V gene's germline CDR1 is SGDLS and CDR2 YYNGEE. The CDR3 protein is CASSVGTGTGNTIYF. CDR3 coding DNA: TGTGCCAGCAGCGTAGGGACAGGGACGGGCAACACCATATATTTT.

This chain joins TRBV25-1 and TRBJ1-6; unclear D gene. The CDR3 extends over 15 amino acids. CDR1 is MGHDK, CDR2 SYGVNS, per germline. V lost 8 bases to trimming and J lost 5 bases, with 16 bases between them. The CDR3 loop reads CASHPIPNNNSPLHF. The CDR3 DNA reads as TGTGCCAGCCATCCTATACCAAACAATAATTCACCCCTCCACTTT. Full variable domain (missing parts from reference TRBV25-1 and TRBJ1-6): EADIYQTPRYLVIGTGKKITLECSQTMGHDKMYWYQQDPGMELHLIHYSYGVNSTEKGDLSSESTVSRIRTEHFPLTLESARPSHTSQYLCASHPIPNNNSPLHFGNGTRLTVT.

The CDR3 protein is CASSRDTEAFF. The CDR3 DNA reads TGTGCCAGCAGCCGAGACACTGAAGCTTTCTTT. The genes are TRBV19 and TRBJ1-1; D is uncertain. This CDR3 has 11 amino acids. The V end lost 9 bases, the J end lost 3 bases, and 8 bases lay between the germline ends. The V gene's germline CDR1 is LNHDA and CDR2 SQIVND (reference sequence).

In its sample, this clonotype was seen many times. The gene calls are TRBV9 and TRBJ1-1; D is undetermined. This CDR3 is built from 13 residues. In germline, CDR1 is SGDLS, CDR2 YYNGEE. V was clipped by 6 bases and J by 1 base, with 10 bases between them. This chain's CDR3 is CASNLTPNTEAFF. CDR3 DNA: TGTGCCAGCAACCTAACACCGAACACTGAAGCTTTCTTT.

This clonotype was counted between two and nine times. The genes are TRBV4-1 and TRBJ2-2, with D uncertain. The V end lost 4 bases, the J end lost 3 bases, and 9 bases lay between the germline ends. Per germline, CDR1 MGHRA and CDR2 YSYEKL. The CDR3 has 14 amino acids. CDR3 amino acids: CASSPDHYTGELFF. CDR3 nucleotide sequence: TGCGCCAGCAGCCCCGACCATTACACCGGGGAGCTGTTTTTT.

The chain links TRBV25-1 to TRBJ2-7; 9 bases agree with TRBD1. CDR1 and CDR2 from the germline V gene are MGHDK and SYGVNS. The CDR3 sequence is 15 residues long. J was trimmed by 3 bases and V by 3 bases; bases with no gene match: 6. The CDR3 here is CASSEFSDRGYEQYF. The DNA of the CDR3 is TGTGCCAGCAGTGAGTTCTCGGACAGGGGCTACGAGCAGTACTTC.

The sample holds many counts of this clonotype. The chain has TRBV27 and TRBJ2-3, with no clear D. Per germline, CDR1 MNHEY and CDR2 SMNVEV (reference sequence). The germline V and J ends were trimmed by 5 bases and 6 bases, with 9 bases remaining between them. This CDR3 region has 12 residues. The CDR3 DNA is TGTGCCAGCAGTCGTAGAGCGGATACGCAGTATTTT. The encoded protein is CASSRRADTQYF.

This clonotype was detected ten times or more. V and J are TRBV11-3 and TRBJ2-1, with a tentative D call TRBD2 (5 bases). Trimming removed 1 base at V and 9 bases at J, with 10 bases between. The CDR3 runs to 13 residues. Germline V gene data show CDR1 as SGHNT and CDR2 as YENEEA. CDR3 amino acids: CASSLGTGSEQFF. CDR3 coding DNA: TGTGCCAGCAGCTTAGGCACGGGGAGTGAGCAGTTCTTC.

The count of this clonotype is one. DNA of the CDR3: TGTGCCAGGGGGGACGAGCAGTACTTC. Translated: CARGDEQYF. This chain connects TRBV2 to TRBJ2-7, with D perhaps matching TRBD1 or TRBD2 (5 bases each). Trimming left V 9 bases short and J 5 bases short, with 5 bases between. The CDR3 length is 9 residues. The germline V gene has CDR1 SNHLY and CDR2 FYNNEI.

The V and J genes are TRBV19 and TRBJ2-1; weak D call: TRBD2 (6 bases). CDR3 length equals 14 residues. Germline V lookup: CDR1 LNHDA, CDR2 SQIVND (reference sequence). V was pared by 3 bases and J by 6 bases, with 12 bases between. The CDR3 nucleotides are TGTGCCAGTAGTATTAGCGGCGGTACCAATGAGCAGTTCTTC. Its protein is CASSISGGTNEQFF.

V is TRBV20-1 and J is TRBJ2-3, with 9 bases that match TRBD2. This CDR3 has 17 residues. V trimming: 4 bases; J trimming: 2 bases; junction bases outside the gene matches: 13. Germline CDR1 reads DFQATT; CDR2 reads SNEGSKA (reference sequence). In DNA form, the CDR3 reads TGCAGTGCTACCCCCAACCTTTTAGCGGGGGCCACAGATACGCAGTATTTT. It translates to CSATPNLLAGATDTQYF.

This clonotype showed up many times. CDR3 DNA: TGTGCCAGCAGTGCCCGACAGGGGGGAAACTATGGCTACACCTTC. This sequence encodes CASSARQGGNYGYTF. V is TRBV27 and J is TRBJ1-2; 9 bases line up with TRBD1. There are 15 residues in the CDR3. J was trimmed by 2 bases and V by 5 bases; bases with no gene match: 6. Germline V CDR1 and CDR2: MNHEY, SMNVEV (reference sequence).

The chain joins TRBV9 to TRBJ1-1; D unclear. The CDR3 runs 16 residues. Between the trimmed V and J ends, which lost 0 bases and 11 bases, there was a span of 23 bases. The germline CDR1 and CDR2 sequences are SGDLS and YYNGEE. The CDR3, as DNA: TGTGCCAGCAGCGTAGACTCAGCCCCCCCTCCTACCGGGGCTTTCTTT. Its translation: CASSVDSAPPPTGAFF.

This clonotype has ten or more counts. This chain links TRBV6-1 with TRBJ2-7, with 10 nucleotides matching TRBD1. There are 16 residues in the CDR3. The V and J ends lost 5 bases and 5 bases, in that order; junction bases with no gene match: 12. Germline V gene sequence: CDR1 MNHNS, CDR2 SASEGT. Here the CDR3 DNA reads TGTGCCAGCAGTCGGGACAGGGGCGCCAAACGTAACGAGCAGTACTTC. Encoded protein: CASSRDRGAKRNEQYF.

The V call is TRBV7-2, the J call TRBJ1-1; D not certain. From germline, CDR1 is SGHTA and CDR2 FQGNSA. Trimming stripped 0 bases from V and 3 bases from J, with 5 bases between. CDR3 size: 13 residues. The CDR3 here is CASSLAAYTEAFF. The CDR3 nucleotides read TGTGCCAGCAGCTTAGCTGCATACACTGAAGCTTTCTTT.

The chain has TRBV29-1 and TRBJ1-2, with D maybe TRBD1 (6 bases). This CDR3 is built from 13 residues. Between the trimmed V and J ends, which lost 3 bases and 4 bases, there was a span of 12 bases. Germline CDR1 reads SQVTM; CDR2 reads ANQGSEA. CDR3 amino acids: CSVDPTGLYGYTF. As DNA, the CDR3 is TGCAGCGTTGATCCCACAGGGCTCTATGGCTACACCTTC.

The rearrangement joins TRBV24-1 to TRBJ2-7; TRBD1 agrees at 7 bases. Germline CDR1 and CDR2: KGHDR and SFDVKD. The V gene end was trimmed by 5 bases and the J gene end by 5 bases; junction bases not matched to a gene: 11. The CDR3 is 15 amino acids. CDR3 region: CATSVSTGKSDEQYV. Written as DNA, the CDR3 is TGTGCCACCAGTGTCTCGACAGGGAAGAGCGACGAGCAGTACGTC.

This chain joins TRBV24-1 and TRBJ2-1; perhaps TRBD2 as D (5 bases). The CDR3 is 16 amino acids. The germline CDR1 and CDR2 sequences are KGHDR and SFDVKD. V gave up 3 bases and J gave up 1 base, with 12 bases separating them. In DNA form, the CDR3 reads TGTGCCACCAGTGATAGAGGGAGAGCGTCCTACAATGAGCAGTTCTTC. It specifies CATSDRGRASYNEQFF.

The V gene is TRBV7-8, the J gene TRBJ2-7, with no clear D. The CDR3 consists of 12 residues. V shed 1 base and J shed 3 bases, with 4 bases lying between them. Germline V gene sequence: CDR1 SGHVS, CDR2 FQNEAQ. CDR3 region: CASSLDYYEQYF. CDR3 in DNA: TGTGCCAGCAGCTTAGACTACTACGAGCAGTACTTC.

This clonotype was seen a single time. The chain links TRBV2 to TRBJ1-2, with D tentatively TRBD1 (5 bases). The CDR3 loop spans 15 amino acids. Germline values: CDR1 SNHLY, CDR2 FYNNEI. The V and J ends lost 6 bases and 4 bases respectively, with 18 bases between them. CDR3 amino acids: CASSSRQSSIYGYTF. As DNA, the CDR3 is TGTGCCAGCAGCTCAAGACAGTCTTCCATCTATGGCTACACCTTC.

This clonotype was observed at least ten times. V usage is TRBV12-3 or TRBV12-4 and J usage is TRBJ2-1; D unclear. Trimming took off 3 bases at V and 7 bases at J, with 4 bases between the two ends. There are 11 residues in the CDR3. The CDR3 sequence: CASSFGNEQFF. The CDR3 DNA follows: TGTGCCAGCAGTTTCGGGAATGAGCAGTTCTTC.

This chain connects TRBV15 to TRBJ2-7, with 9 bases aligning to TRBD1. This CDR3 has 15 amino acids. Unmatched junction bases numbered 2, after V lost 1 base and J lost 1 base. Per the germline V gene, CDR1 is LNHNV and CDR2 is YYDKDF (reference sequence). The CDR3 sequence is CATSRGTGESYEQYF. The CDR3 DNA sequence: TGTGCCACCAGCAGAGGGACAGGGGAATCCTACGAGCAGTACTTC. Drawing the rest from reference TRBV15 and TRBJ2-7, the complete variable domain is DAMVIQNPRYQVTQFGKPVTLSCSQTLNHNVMYWYQQKSSQAPKLLFHYYDKDFNNEADTPDNFQSRRPNTSFCFLDIRSPGLGDTAMYLCATSRGTGESYEQYFGPGTRLTVT.

CDR3 amino acids: CASGDFGDTEAFF. DNA of the CDR3: TGCGCCAGCGGCGACTTTGGGGACACTGAAGCTTTCTTT. The chain recombines TRBV5-1 with TRBJ1-1; D uncertain. The V and J ends lost 7 bases and 3 bases respectively, with 13 bases between them. Germline CDR1 SGHRS, CDR2 YFSETQ. CDR3 length: 13 residues.

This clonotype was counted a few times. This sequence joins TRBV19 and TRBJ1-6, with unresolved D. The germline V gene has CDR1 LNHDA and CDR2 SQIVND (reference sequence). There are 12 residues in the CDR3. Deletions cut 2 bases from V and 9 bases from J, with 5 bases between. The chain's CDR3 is CASSIQGSPLHF. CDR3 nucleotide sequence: TGTGCCAGTAGTATACAAGGTTCACCCCTCCACTTT.

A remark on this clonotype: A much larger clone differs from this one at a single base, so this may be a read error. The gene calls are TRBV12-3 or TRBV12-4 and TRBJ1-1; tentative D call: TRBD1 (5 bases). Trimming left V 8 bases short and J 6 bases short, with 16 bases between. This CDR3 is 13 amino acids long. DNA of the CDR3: TGTGCCAGCTCGCTGAGAGGGGACGCTGAAGCTTTCTTT. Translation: CASSLRGDAEAFF.

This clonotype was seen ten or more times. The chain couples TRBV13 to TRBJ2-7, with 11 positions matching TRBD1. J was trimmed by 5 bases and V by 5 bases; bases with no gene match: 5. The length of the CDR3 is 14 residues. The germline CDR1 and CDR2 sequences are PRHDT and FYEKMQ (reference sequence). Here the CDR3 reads CASSLGTGGDEQYF. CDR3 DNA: TGTGCCAGCAGCCTCGGGACAGGGGGAGACGAGCAGTACTTC.

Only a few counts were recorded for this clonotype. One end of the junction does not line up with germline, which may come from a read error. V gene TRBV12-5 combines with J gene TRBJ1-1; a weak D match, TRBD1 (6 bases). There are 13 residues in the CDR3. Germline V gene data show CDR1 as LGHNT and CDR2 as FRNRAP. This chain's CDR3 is CASGYSQGSEALF. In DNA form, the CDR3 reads TGTGCTAGTGGTTACTCCCAGGGGTCTGAAGCTCTCTTT.

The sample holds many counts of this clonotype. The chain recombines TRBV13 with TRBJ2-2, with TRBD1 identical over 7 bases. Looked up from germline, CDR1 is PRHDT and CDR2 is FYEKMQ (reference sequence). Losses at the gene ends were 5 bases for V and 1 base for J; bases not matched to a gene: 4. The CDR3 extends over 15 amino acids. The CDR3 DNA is TGTGCCAGCAGCCCAGGACAGGTGAACACCGGGGAGCTGTTTTTT. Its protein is CASSPGQVNTGELFF.

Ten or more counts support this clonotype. DNA for the CDR3: TGTGCCAGCAGCGTAGACCGGCAGTGGGAGAAAGGCGAGCAGTACGTC. Its protein product is CASSVDRQWEKGEQYV. The J gene is TRBJ2-7, the V gene TRBV9, with a weak D call TRBD2 (5 bases). Germline V CDR1 and CDR2: SGDLS, YYNGEE. The length of the CDR3 is 16 residues. The ends were cut back, 0 bases at V and 6 bases at J, with 19 bases in the middle.

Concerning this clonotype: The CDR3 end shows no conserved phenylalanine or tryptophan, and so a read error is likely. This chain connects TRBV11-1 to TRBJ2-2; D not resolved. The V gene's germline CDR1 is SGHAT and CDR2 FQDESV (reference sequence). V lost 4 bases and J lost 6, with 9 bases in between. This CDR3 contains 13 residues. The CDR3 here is CASSSNTAGELFL. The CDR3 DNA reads TGTGCCAGCAGCTCTAATACCGCCGGGGAGCTGTTTCTT.